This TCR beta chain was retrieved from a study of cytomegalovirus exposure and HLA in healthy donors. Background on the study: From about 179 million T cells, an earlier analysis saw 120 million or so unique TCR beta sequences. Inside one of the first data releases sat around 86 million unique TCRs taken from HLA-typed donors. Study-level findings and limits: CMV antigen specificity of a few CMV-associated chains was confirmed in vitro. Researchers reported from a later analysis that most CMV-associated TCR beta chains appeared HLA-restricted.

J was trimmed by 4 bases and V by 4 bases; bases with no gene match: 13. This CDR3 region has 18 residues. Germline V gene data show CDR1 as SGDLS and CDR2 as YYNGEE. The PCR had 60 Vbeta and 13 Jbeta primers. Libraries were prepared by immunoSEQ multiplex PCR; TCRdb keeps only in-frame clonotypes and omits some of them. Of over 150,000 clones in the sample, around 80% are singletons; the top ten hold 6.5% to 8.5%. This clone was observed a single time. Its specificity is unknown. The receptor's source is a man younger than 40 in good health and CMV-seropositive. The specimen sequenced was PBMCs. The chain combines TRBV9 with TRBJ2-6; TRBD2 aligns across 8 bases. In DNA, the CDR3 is TGTGCCAGCAGCAAGACGACAGCGGGAGTATCCGGGGCCAACGTCCTGACTTTC. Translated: CASSKTTAGVSGANVLTF. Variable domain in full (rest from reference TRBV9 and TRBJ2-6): DSGVTQTPKHLITATGQRVTLRCSPRSGDLSVYWYQQSLDQGLQFLIQYYNGEERAKGNILERFSAQQFPDLHSELNLSSLELGDSALYFCASSKTTAGVSGANVLTFGAGSRLTVL.